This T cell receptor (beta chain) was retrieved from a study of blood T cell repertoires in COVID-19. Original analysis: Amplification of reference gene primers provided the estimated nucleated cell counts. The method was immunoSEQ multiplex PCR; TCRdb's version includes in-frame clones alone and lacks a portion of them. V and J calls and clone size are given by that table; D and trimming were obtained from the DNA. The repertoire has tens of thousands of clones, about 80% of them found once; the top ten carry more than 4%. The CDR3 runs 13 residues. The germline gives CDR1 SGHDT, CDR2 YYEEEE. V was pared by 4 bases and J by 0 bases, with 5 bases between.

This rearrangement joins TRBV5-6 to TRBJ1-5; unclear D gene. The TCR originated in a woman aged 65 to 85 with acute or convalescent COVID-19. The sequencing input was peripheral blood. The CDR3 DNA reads TGTGCCAGCAGCCAGAATAGCAATCAGCCCCAGCATTTT. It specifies CASSQNSNQPQHF.